The 27 T cell receptor beta chains presented below share a single source sample, sequenced in a study of blood T cell repertoires in COVID-19. Repertoires were generated with immunoSEQ multiplex PCR, while TCRdb's copy carries only in-frame clones and drops some. The data contain tens of thousands of clones, over 75% of them singletons. The material sequenced was peripheral blood. All receptors come from a human donor in a cohort sampled during active COVID-19.

The chain has TRBV28 and TRBJ1-4, with TRBD1 matching over 7 bases. The CDR3 loop spans 15 amino acids. Unmatched junction bases numbered 8, after V lost 5 bases and J lost 5 bases. CDR1 MDHEN and CDR2 SYDVKM come from the germline V gene. CDR3 nucleotide sequence: TGTGCCAGCAGTATTCCGGGACAGCAAAATGAAAAACTGTTTTTT. Encoded protein: CASSIPGQQNEKLFF.

The rearrangement uses TRBV3-1 (or the pseudogene TRBV3-2) and TRBJ2-1, with a possible D match to TRBD1 (6 bases). This CDR3 is 13 amino acids long. V was clipped by 0 bases and J by 9 bases, with 9 bases between them. The germline CDR1 and CDR2 sequences are LGHDT and YNNKEL (reference sequence). CDR3 amino acids: CASSQEGGSEQFF. The CDR3 coding sequence is TGTGCCAGCAGCCAAGAAGGGGGAAGTGAGCAGTTCTTC.

The chain employs TRBV11-1 and TRBJ1-1; TRBD1 aligns across 8 bases. The CDR3 has 13 residues. The germline V gene has CDR1 SGHAT and CDR2 FQDESV (reference sequence). The trim removed 4 bases at V and 5 bases at J, leaving 3 bases unmatched. The CDR3, as DNA: TGTGCCAGCAGCTCGACAGGGGTGACTGAAGCTTTCTTT. Amino acids: CASSSTGVTEAFF.

The chain couples TRBV4-2 to TRBJ2-2; 13 positions agree with TRBD2. The germline V gene has CDR1 LGHNA and CDR2 YNFKEQ. The trim removed 3 bases at V and 4 bases at J, leaving 14 bases unmatched. This CDR3 region has 20 residues. CDR3 amino acids: CASSQGTRTSGSMGTGELFF. Here the CDR3 DNA reads TGTGCCAGCAGCCAGGGCACCCGGACTAGCGGGAGTATGGGCACCGGGGAGCTGTTTTTT.

This sequence joins TRBV7-9 and TRBJ1-2; D perhaps matches TRBD1 (5 bases). Germline CDR1 reads SEHNR; CDR2 reads FQNEAQ (reference sequence). The CDR3 sequence is 16 residues long. Trimming took off 4 bases at V and 1 base at J, with 16 bases between the two ends. DNA for the CDR3: TGTGCCAGCAGCTGGGGACCCTCGGAGGGTAACTATGGCTACACCTTC. Its protein is CASSWGPSEGNYGYTF.

V usage is TRBV24-1 and J usage is TRBJ2-2; weak D call: TRBD1 (6 bases). V lost 9 bases and J 0 bases, leaving 7 bases between the germline ends. This CDR3 comprises 13 residues. Looked up from germline, CDR1 is KGHDR and CDR2 is SFDVKD. The CDR3 sequence: CATGQPNTGELFF. CDR3 nucleotide sequence: TGTGCCACCGGACAGCCGAACACCGGGGAGCTGTTTTTT.

The chain employs TRBV4-1 and TRBJ2-2; D not resolved. The V and J ends lost 1 base and 5 bases respectively, with 5 bases between them. Germline lookup yields CDR1 MGHRA and CDR2 YSYEKL. The CDR3 has 13 residues. The CDR3: CASSQVRTGELFF. CDR3 in DNA: TGCGCCAGCAGCCAAGTCAGGACCGGGGAGCTGTTTTTT.

This chain connects TRBV27 to TRBJ1-1; TRBD1 matches at 8 bases. Per germline, CDR1 MNHEY and CDR2 SMNVEV (reference sequence). CDR3 size: 13 residues. V lost 2 bases to trimming and J lost 9 bases; unmatched junction nucleotides: 5. As DNA, the CDR3 is TGTGCCAGCAGTTTAAGGGGGACAGGCAAAGCTTTCTTT. Protein: CASSLRGTGKAFF.

V gene TRBV4-2 combines with J gene TRBJ2-5; D gene ambiguous. Trimming cost V 0 bases and J 2 bases, with 10 bases left between them. Germline V gene lookup returns CDR1 LGHNA and CDR2 YNFKEQ. There are 15 residues in the CDR3. The chain's CDR3 is CASSQDPGRQETQYF. The CDR3 bases are TGTGCCAGCAGCCAAGATCCTGGCAGACAAGAGACCCAGTACTTC.

In its sample, this clone was seen once. CDR3 nucleotide sequence: TGTGCCAGCAGTGCTGGGACAGGGGGAAGCACAGATACGCAGTATTTT. Its protein product is CASSAGTGGSTDTQYF. The chain is built from TRBV6-1 and TRBJ2-3, with 11 bases identical to TRBD1. The CDR3 loop spans 16 amino acids. In germline, CDR1 is MNHNS, CDR2 SASEGT. The V gene end was trimmed by 4 bases and the J gene end by 0 bases; junction bases not matched to a gene: 3.

This rearrangement joins TRBV27 to TRBJ1-1, with 9 bases matching TRBD1. The CDR3 loop spans 15 amino acids. Germline assignment: CDR1 MNHEY and CDR2 SMNVEV (reference sequence). V lost 8 bases, J lost 6 bases, and 13 bases stayed unmatched. The CDR3 DNA sequence: TGTGCCAGCGGTGCAATACAGGGGGCGTTATCTGAAGCTTTCTTT. Translating gives CASGAIQGALSEAFF.

The genes are TRBV6-2 or TRBV6-3 and TRBJ2-3, with TRBD2 matching 9 bases. Germline trimming cut 5 bases from V and 7 bases from J; bases unmatched to any gene: 10. Germline V gene lookup returns CDR1 MNHEY and CDR2 SVGEGT. The length of the CDR3 is 15 residues. The DNA for the CDR3 is TGTGCCAGCAGTCTTAGCGGGGGCCGGGGGAATACGCAGTATTTT. Amino acids: CASSLSGGRGNTQYF.

This clone appeared a few times. This chain links TRBV12-3 or TRBV12-4 with TRBJ1-6, with 7 bases that match TRBD1. With 11 bases clipped from V and 10 bases from J, the junction kept 8 bases outside the gene matches. The CDR3 sequence is 12 residues long. CDR3 sequence reads: CASGDSQSPLHF. CDR3 sequence (DNA): TGTGCCTCCGGGGACAGCCAGTCACCCCTCCACTTT.

This clone was picked up one time. J is TRBJ1-6 and V is TRBV5-1; no definite D call. CDR1 and CDR2 (germline): SGHRS, YFSETQ. V gave up 0 bases and J gave up 0 bases, with 7 bases separating them. The CDR3 runs 16 residues. The CDR3 region has the DNA TGCGCCAGCAGCTTGGGTGCGGGCTCCTATAATTCACCCCTCCACTTT. This encodes CASSLGAGSYNSPLHF.

This CDR3 reads CASSLAGGLNYGYTF. CDR3 DNA sequence: TGTGCCAGCAGCTTGGCAGGGGGCCTTAACTATGGCTACACCTTC. This chain joins TRBV5-6 and TRBJ1-2; 8 nucleotides match TRBD1. This CDR3 region has 15 residues. Germline V gives CDR1 SGHDT, CDR2 YYEEEE. The ends lost 0 bases at V and 1 base at J; junction bases unmatched: 2.

This rearrangement joins TRBV2 to TRBJ1-2, with a weak D call TRBD1 (5 bases). V gave up 0 bases and J gave up 4 bases, with 9 bases separating them. Germline V gives CDR1 SNHLY, CDR2 FYNNEI. The CDR3 runs 14 residues. CDR3 protein: CASSEATGFYGYTF. In DNA, the CDR3 is TGTGCCAGCAGTGAAGCCACAGGTTTCTATGGCTACACCTTC.

The rearrangement links TRBV29-1 to TRBJ2-7; TRBD2 matches 13 bases. CDR3 length: 16 amino acids. The V segment lost 3 bases and the J segment 4 bases; nucleotides outside the gene matches: 9. Germline V CDR1 and CDR2: SQVTM, ANQGSEA. CDR3 in amino acids: CSVEGLAGSVGYEQYF. DNA for the CDR3: TGCAGCGTTGAGGGACTAGCGGGATCCGTAGGTTACGAGCAGTACTTC.

In regard to this clone: The sample carries other DNA sequences with the same CDR3. The J gene is TRBJ1-2, the V gene TRBV5-1; tentative D call: TRBD1 (6 bases). Germline V gene lookup returns CDR1 SGHRS and CDR2 YFSETQ. V lost 4 bases, J lost 2 bases, and 9 bases lay in between. The length of the CDR3 is 13 residues. In DNA, the CDR3 is TGCGCCAGCAGCCTGGGACAAAACTATGGCTACACCTTC. Its protein product is CASSLGQNYGYTF.

The sample holds a few counts of this clone. V is TRBV30 and J is TRBJ2-3, with 12 bases lining up with TRBD2. Germline-derived CDR1 and CDR2 are GTSNPN and SVGIG (reference sequence). The CDR3 sequence is 15 residues long. Trimming at V came to 1 base and at J to 1 base, leaving 0 bases not matched to a gene. CDR3 nucleotide sequence: TGTGCCTGGAGTGGGACTAGCGGGGGCACAGATACGCAGTATTTT. Its protein is CAWSGTSGGTDTQYF.

The chain carries TRBV30 and TRBJ2-1; 9 positions match TRBD2. V lost 0 bases and J lost 9; bases outside the gene matches: 6. The CDR3 is 14 residues long. CDR1 and CDR2 from the germline V gene are GTSNPN and SVGIG (reference sequence). The CDR3 DNA is TGTGCCTGGAGTGTGACAGCGGGAGGCGGTGAGCAGTTCTTC. Translating it yields CAWSVTAGGGEQFF.

This clone was found once. This sample includes further DNA sequences coding for the same CDR3. V usage is TRBV19 and J usage is TRBJ2-3; tentatively, D is TRBD2 (5 bases). The CDR3 is 12 amino acids. The V gene lost 8 bases and the J gene lost 0 bases, with 6 bases spanning the gap. Germline V lookup: CDR1 LNHDA, CDR2 SQIVND (reference sequence). As DNA, the CDR3 is TGTGCCAGTTCGGGAAGCACAGATACGCAGTATTTT. Its protein is CASSGSTDTQYF. Using reference TRBV19 and TRBJ2-3 for the parts outside the CDR3, the full variable domain is DGGITQSPKYLFRKEGQNVTLSCEQNLNHDAMYWYRQDPGQGLRLIYYSQIVNDFQKGDIAEGYSVSREKKESFPLTVTSAQKNPTAFYLCASSGSTDTQYFGPGTRLTVL.

This sequence joins TRBV6-5 and TRBJ2-1; D unresolved. Looked up from germline, CDR1 is MNHEY and CDR2 is SVGAGI. V dropped 2 bases and J dropped 6 bases, with 5 bases sitting between them. This CDR3 is 12 amino acids long. The CDR3 DNA sequence: TGTGCCAGCAGTTACGTCGGCAATGAGCAGTTCTTC. Encoded protein: CASSYVGNEQFF.

The CDR3 protein is CASREGLAGGNLYF. The CDR3 nucleotides read TGCGCCAGCAGAGAGGGACTAGCGGGGGGTAACTTGTACTTC. The chain uses TRBV5-1 and TRBJ2-5, with TRBD2 matching 15 bases. Germline V CDR1 and CDR2: SGHRS, YFSETQ. V shed 5 bases, J shed 13 bases, and the junction held 9 bases outside the gene matches. The CDR3 is 14 amino acids.

The rearrangement links TRBV19 to TRBJ2-3; 9 bases align to TRBD2. CDR3 length: 17 amino acids. V was pared by 6 bases and J by 2 bases, with 12 bases of the junction left unmatched. The germline V gene has CDR1 LNHDA and CDR2 SQIVND (reference sequence). CDR3 sequence (DNA): TGTGCCAGTAGCACCGGTCCTAGCGGGGAATACACAGATACGCAGTATTTT. Translation: CASSTGPSGEYTDTQYF.

The rearrangement joins TRBV4-3 to TRBJ2-5; D is possibly TRBD2 (5 bases). CDR1 and CDR2 (germline): LGHNA, YSLEER. With 1 base removed from V and 4 bases from J, the gap between germline ends came to 10 bases. This CDR3 has 14 residues. The CDR3 region has the DNA TGCGCCAGCAGCCAAGGACTCGCGGGAGAGACCCAGTACTTC. Translation: CASSQGLAGETQYF.

The chain links TRBV19 to TRBJ2-1; TRBD1 matches 8 bases. V shed 5 bases, J shed 9 bases, and the junction held 12 bases outside the gene matches. The CDR3 runs to 15 residues. Germline CDR1 is LNHDA and CDR2 is SQIVND (reference sequence). CDR3: CASSAPDRVKGEQFF. CDR3 DNA sequence: TGTGCCAGTAGTGCCCCGGACAGGGTTAAGGGTGAGCAGTTCTTC.

The CDR3 sequence is CAWSYGSQVSYEQYF. DNA for the CDR3: TGTGCCTGGAGTTATGGTAGTCAAGTCTCCTACGAGCAGTACTTC. The rearrangement uses TRBV30 and TRBJ2-7, with D unresolved. With 2 bases removed from V and 0 bases from J, the gap between germline ends came to 14 bases. CDR1 is GTSNPN, CDR2 SVGIG, per germline (reference sequence). The CDR3 length is 15 residues.